Below, 20 T cell receptor beta chains from the same sample are listed, as sequenced in a study of CD8 T cells in ankylosing spondylitis. TCRdb called the 5' RACE reads again in MiXCR, with one record for every CDR3 protein. Of 300,000 to 400,000 distinct CDR3 sequences in the sample, around 10% were seen once. Material: blood, either unsorted or a sorted T cell fraction (not recorded which). The source of these receptors is a female donor with ankylosing spondylitis or in good health (not recorded which).

This chain connects TRBV6-2 or TRBV6-3 to TRBJ1-1, with unresolved D. V shed 6 bases and J shed 6 bases, with 20 bases lying between them. The CDR3 extends over 15 amino acids. Germline CDR1 is MNHEY and CDR2 is SVGEGT. The CDR3, as DNA: TGTGCCAGCAGCCTTTGGAGAGGTTTGGACCCTGAAGCTTTCTTT. Residues: CASSLWRGLDPEAFF.

This clonotype was picked up many times. This sequence joins TRBV20-1 and TRBJ1-5; D is unresolved. The CDR3 has 12 residues. CDR1 and CDR2 (germline): DFQATT, SNEGSKA (reference sequence). Trimming removed 6 bases from V and 0 bases from J, with 6 bases in between. As DNA, the CDR3 is TGCAGTGCAAAAAGTAGCAATCAGCCCCAGCATTTT. Amino acid sequence: CSAKSSNQPQHF.

The table lists this clonotype with many counts. The DNA is omitted, as the CDR3 cannot be located on it reliably, and the CDR3 follows TCRdb's listing. The chain recombines TRBV5-1 with TRBJ2-1. CDR1 and CDR2 (germline): SGHRS, YFSETQ. The CDR3 length equals 14 residues, ends included. This CDR3 reads CASSFGPGYNEQFF.

This clonotype was detected ten times or more. The chain has TRBV5-1 and TRBJ2-7; no definite D call. The length of the CDR3 is 16 residues. CDR1 SGHRS and CDR2 YFSETQ come from the germline V gene. The germline V and J ends were trimmed by 4 bases and 4 bases, with 21 bases remaining between them. CDR3 loop: CASSTTPRDQVYEQYF. The CDR3 DNA follows: TGCGCCAGCAGCACCACCCCGAGAGATCAAGTTTACGAGCAGTACTTC.

This clonotype was counted at least ten times. This chain joins TRBV7-2 and TRBJ1-1, with TRBD1 as a possible D gene (6 bases). From germline, CDR1 is SGHTA and CDR2 FQGNSA. The CDR3 length is 14 residues. V was cut by 5 bases and J by 8 bases, with 18 bases left in between. As DNA, the CDR3 is TGTGCCAGCAGCCCCGTTCCGCGGGGGCTAGAAGCTTTCTTT. It encodes CASSPVPRGLEAFF.

The rearrangement links TRBV27 to TRBJ2-3, with 8 bases identical to TRBD2. This CDR3 has 17 amino acids. Germline loops: CDR1 MNHEY, CDR2 SMNVEV (reference sequence). Trimming cost V 5 bases and J 4 bases; bases outside gene matches: 14. The CDR3 reads CASSPSPLTSGSDTQYF. The DNA for the CDR3 is TGTGCCAGCAGTCCATCACCCCTCACTAGCGGATCAGATACGCAGTATTTT.

In its sample, this clonotype was seen many times. The V gene is TRBV10-3, the J gene TRBJ1-1; 7 bases agree with TRBD1. V was pared by 2 bases and J by 2 bases, with 8 bases of the junction left unmatched. This CDR3 has 16 amino acids. Germline V gene sequence: CDR1 ENHRY, CDR2 SYGVKD. The CDR3 reads CAISEVFRDRNTEAFF. The CDR3 region has the DNA TGTGCCATCAGTGAGGTTTTTCGGGACAGAAACACTGAAGCTTTCTTT.

This clonotype was observed at least ten times. This sequence joins TRBV5-1 and TRBJ1-1; 7 bases are a match to TRBD1. The CDR3 totals 15 residues. Trimming at V came to 3 bases and at J to 0 bases, leaving 5 bases not matched to a gene. Germline CDR1 is SGHRS and CDR2 is YFSETQ. CDR3 coding DNA: TGCGCCAGCAGCTCGGCGACAGGGCTGAACACTGAAGCTTTCTTT. Its translation is CASSSATGLNTEAFF.

In its sample, this clonotype was seen a few times. The rearrangement joins TRBV7-2 to TRBJ2-7; D perhaps matches TRBD1 (6 bases). Deletions cut 5 bases from V and 5 bases from J, with 10 bases between. Germline V gene lookup returns CDR1 SGHTA and CDR2 FQGNSA. CDR3 length equals 12 residues. The CDR3 loop is CASSGTPHEQYF. In DNA form, the CDR3 reads TGTGCCAGCAGCGGGACACCGCACGAGCAGTACTTC.

This clonotype was counted many times. The rearrangement uses TRBV3-1 and TRBJ2-1; D unresolved. This CDR3 contains 14 residues. V lost 4 bases, J lost 5 bases, and 12 bases lay in between. The germline V gene encodes CDR1 LGHDT and CDR2 YNNKEL (reference sequence). CDR3 nucleotides: TGTGCCAGCAGCCTCCTAAGGATAAACAATGAGCAGTTCTTC. Translating gives CASSLLRINNEQFF.

Many counts were recorded for this clonotype. The chain is built from TRBV20-1 and TRBJ2-4, with TRBD1 identical over 8 bases. CDR3 length equals 15 residues. V shed 6 bases, J shed 6 bases, and the junction held 13 bases outside the gene matches. Germline V CDR1 and CDR2: DFQATT, SNEGSKA (reference sequence). CDR3 nucleotide sequence: TGCAGTGCCTCTTCCGAATGGCAGGGGGCAAACATTCAGTACTTC. It translates to CSASSEWQGANIQYF.

The gene calls are TRBV25-1 and TRBJ1-1; no clear D. Looked up from germline, CDR1 is MGHDK and CDR2 is SYGVNS. The CDR3 spans 10 residues. Trimming removed 10 bases at V and 8 bases at J, with 11 bases between. CDR3 nucleotide sequence: TGTGCCACCTACTTCAGGGAAGCTTTCTTT. Translated: CATYFREAFF.

This clonotype has a count of ten or more. The chain recombines TRBV6-1 with TRBJ2-5; 7 bases fit TRBD2. The CDR3 extends over 16 amino acids. Losses at the gene ends were 0 bases for V and 4 bases for J; bases not matched to a gene: 8. CDR1 and CDR2 from the germline V gene are MNHNS and SASEGT. CDR3 in amino acids: CASSEAGGGVSETQYF. The CDR3 DNA is TGTGCCAGCAGTGAAGCTGGGGGGGGTGTATCAGAGACCCAGTACTTC.

This clonotype was seen repeatedly, ten times or more. J is TRBJ2-1 and V is TRBV7-9; 8 positions agree with TRBD2. Trimming cost V 5 bases and J 6 bases; bases outside gene matches: 6. The CDR3 contains 14 residues. Germline lookup yields CDR1 SEHNR and CDR2 FQNEAQ (reference sequence). CDR3 coding DNA: TGTGCCAGCAGCCCCAAGCGGGAGACCAATGAGCAGTTCTTC. This translates into CASSPKRETNEQFF.

This clonotype was counted ten times or more. V usage is TRBV10-3 and J usage is TRBJ2-7; D is ambiguous. Germline lookup yields CDR1 ENHRY and CDR2 SYGVKD. Trimming stripped 7 bases from V and 0 bases from J, with 4 bases between. The CDR3 totals 11 residues. Here the CDR3 reads CAIKGSYEQYF. In nucleotides, the CDR3 is TGTGCCATCAAGGGCTCCTACGAGCAGTACTTC.

This clonotype was detected a few times. V gene TRBV20-1 combines with J gene TRBJ2-7; D is perhaps TRBD1 (6 bases). This CDR3 spans 11 amino acids. V was pared by 5 bases and J by 9 bases, with 14 bases between. Germline-derived CDR1 and CDR2 are DFQATT and SNEGSKA (reference sequence). CDR3 loop: CSAPQGRGQYF. The CDR3 DNA is TGCAGTGCTCCCCAGGGGCGCGGGCAGTACTTC.

This clonotype came up a few times. The chain joins TRBV27 to TRBJ2-5; 8 bases map to TRBD1. The junction had 14 bases not matched to a gene; V was cut back by 7 bases and J by 4 bases. The length of the CDR3 is 16 residues. CDR1 and CDR2 (germline): MNHEY, SMNVEV (reference sequence). The CDR3 spells CASNPGGRGLVETQYF. The DNA for the CDR3 is TGTGCCAGCAACCCTGGCGGCAGGGGGCTGGTAGAGACCCAGTACTTC.

Many counts were recorded for this clonotype. The V gene is TRBV7-8, the J gene TRBJ1-6; D is perhaps TRBD1 (5 bases). This CDR3 has 13 residues. Germline loops: CDR1 SGHVS, CDR2 FQNEAQ. Trimming stripped 5 bases from V and 7 bases from J, with 9 bases between. Written as DNA, the CDR3 is TGTGCCAGCAGCCCCGGGGGAAATTCACCCCTCCACTTT. Translation: CASSPGGNSPLHF.

This clonotype has ten or more counts. V gene TRBV2 combines with J gene TRBJ2-3; no clear D. V lost 8 bases to trimming and J lost 2 bases, with 17 bases between them. Per germline, CDR1 SNHLY and CDR2 FYNNEI. The length of the CDR3 is 15 residues. The CDR3 DNA is TGTGCCAGCCGAGATCAGGTCCCGTACACAGATACGCAGTATTTT. Amino acids: CASRDQVPYTDTQYF.

This clonotype was found many times. The V call is TRBV6-2 or TRBV6-3, the J call TRBJ1-5, with no clear D. CDR3 length: 12 residues. The germline V gene has CDR1 MNHEY and CDR2 SVGEGT. Trimming stripped 2 bases from V and 5 bases from J, with 4 bases between. CDR3 coding DNA: TGTGCCAGCAGTTACGGCGATCAGCCCCAGCATTTT. Translated, it gives CASSYGDQPQHF.